This is a list of T cell receptor beta chains from one sample in a study of cytomegalovirus exposure and HLA in healthy donors. Sequenced by immunoSEQ multiplex PCR; TCRdb stores in-frame clones only, minus some. Here the sample spans about 110,000 clones, less than 80% being singletons. Sequenced: PBMCs. These receptors came from a man between 60 and 70 years old in good health and CMV-seronegative. Each CDR3 is given with its conserved first and last residue. The D gene is left open where the match is weak. A row's size may be missing; if present it is once, few, many or a size class.

J | V | D | size | CDR3 | DNA
TRBJ1-1 | TRBV5-1 | . | . | CASRPEPGNTEAFF | TGCGCCAGCCGCCCGGAACCAGGGAACACTGAAGCTTTCTTT
TRBJ2-5 | TRBV7-2 | TRBD2 | few | CASSSGLVGRETQYF | TGTGCCAGCAGCTCCGGACTAGTAGGGAGAGAGACCCAGTACTTC
TRBJ1-4 | TRBV4-3 | . | . | CASSQDLPRGGTNEKLFF | TGCGCCAGCAGCCAAGATCTCCCGAGGGGGGGCACTAATGAAAAACTGTTTTTT
TRBJ1-4 | TRBV29-1 | . | once | CSVESPGEKLFF | TGCAGCGTAGAGAGTCCAGGGGAAAAACTGTTTTTT
TRBJ1-3 | TRBV9 | . | . | CASSARQGTTGNTIYF | TGTGCCAGCAGCGCCCGCCAGGGGACGACTGGAAACACCATATATTTT
TRBJ2-5 | TRBV6-5 | . | . | CASISEWGGETQYF | TGTGCCAGCATCTCAGAGTGGGGCGGAGAGACCCAGTACTTC
TRBJ2-2 | TRBV16 | . | . | CASIKLDNTGELFF | TGTGCCAGCATTAAACTCGATAACACCGGGGAGCTGTTTTTT
TRBJ2-1 | TRBV5-4 | TRBD2 | few | CAIALPSGGSYNEQFF | TGTGCCATCGCCCTACCTAGCGGGGGGAGTTACAATGAGCAGTTCTTC
TRBJ2-1 | TRBV5-4 | TRBD2 | . | CASSSSGGAGYNEQFF | TGTGCCAGCAGCTCGAGCGGGGGGGCCGGGTACAATGAGCAGTTCTTC
TRBJ1-2 | TRBV27 | TRBD1 | . | CASRSDRASGYTF | TGTGCCAGCAGATCCGACAGGGCGAGCGGCTACACCTTC
TRBJ1-1 | TRBV7-2 | . | once | CASSLGGSTEAFF | TGTGCCAGCAGCTTAGGAGGGTCCACTGAAGCTTTCTTT
TRBJ2-7 | TRBV7-2 | TRBD2 | once | CASSSPLRGGEQYF | TGTGCCAGCAGCTCCCCCTTGCGGGGGGGCGAGCAGTACTTC
TRBJ2-3 | TRBV10-3 | TRBD2 | . | CAIRDPGLASDTQYF | TGTGCCATCAGGGATCCGGGACTAGCTTCAGATACGCAGTATTTT
TRBJ2-1 | TRBV4-3 | TRBD2 | . | CASRTSGGRGEQFF | TGCGCCAGCAGGACTAGCGGGGGTCGGGGTGAGCAGTTCTTC
TRBJ1-4 | TRBV18 | . | . | CASSQDRDIGEKLFF | TGTGCCAGCTCACAAGACCGGGACATAGGAGAAAAACTGTTTTTT
TRBJ2-1 | TRBV5-1 | . | . | CASSLDGQNNEQFF | TGCGCCAGCAGCTTGGATGGACAGAACAATGAGCAGTTCTTC
TRBJ2-1 | TRBV11-2 | . | . | CASSLPAPLYNEQFF | TGTGCCAGCAGCTTGCCAGCTCCACTATACAATGAGCAGTTCTTC
TRBJ2-2 | TRBV4-3 | . | . | CASSNRRSNTGELFF | TGCGCCAGCAGCAACAGAAGATCGAACACCGGGGAGCTGTTTTTT
TRBJ1-2 | TRBV29-1 | TRBD1 | . | CSTPGQGKWDGYTF | TGCAGCACACCGGGACAGGGAAAATGGGATGGCTACACCTTC
TRBJ2-3 | TRBV7-2 | . | once | CASRQLGFTDTQYF | TGTGCCAGCAGGCAACTAGGATTCACAGATACGCAGTATTTT
TRBJ1-2 | TRBV4-3 | . | . | CASSQATTGGDYGYTF | TGCGCCAGCAGCCAAGCTACCACGGGGGGGGACTATGGCTACACCTTC
TRBJ2-3 | TRBV5-1 | TRBD2 | . | CASSLLVTSPTDTQYF | TGCGCCAGCAGCTTGTTGGTGACTAGCCCCACAGATACGCAGTATTTT
TRBJ2-2 | TRBV6-6 | TRBD1 | . | CASSYSDRAGELFF | TGTGCCAGCAGTTACTCGGACAGGGCCGGGGAGCTGTTTTTT
TRBJ1-4 | TRBV19 | . | . | CASKTGSPNEKLFF | TGTGCCAGTAAGACAGGCAGTCCTAATGAAAAACTGTTTTTT
TRBJ2-7 | TRBV7-9 | . | . | CASSLTGRPYEQYF | TGTGCCAGCAGTTTGACAGGCCGGCCCTACGAGCAGTACTTC
TRBJ2-7 | TRBV4-1 | . | . | CASSQTEIYEQYF | TGCGCCAGCAGCCAAACAGAGATCTACGAGCAGTACTTC
TRBJ2-3 | TRBV5-1 | . | . | CASSEPGGADTQYF | TGCGCCAGCAGCGAACCCGGAGGAGCAGATACGCAGTATTTT
TRBJ1-1 | TRBV6-5 | . | . | CASNDRNTEAFF | TGTGCCAGCAATGACAGAAACACTGAAGCTTTCTTT
TRBJ2-4 | TRBV28 | TRBD1 | few | CASSLTRGRDIQYF | TGTGCCAGCAGTTTAACCAGGGGGCGGGACATTCAGTACTTC
TRBJ1-2 | TRBV9 | . | . | CASSDSGIGYTF | TGTGCCAGCAGCGATTCAGGGATCGGCTACACCTTC
TRBJ2-5 | TRBV7-2 | . | . | CASSQREQETQYF | TGTGCCAGCAGCCAACGGGAGCAAGAGACCCAGTACTTC
TRBJ2-7 | TRBV19 | . | . | CASSIWSGNSYEQYF | TGTGCCAGTAGTATATGGTCAGGGAATTCCTACGAGCAGTACTTC
TRBJ1-4 | TRBV7-9 | . | once | CASSTTQGQKLFF | TGTGCCAGCAGCACAACCCAAGGACAGAAACTGTTTTTT
TRBJ1-1 | TRBV6-1 | . | few | CASSFRGLMNTEAFF | TGTGCCAGCAGTTTTCGGGGGTTGATGAACACTGAAGCTTTCTTT
TRBJ2-7 | TRBV5-1 | . | . | CASSLVVASISYEQYF | TGCGCCAGCAGCTTGGTCGTCGCGTCCATTTCCTACGAGCAGTACTTC
TRBJ1-3 | TRBV7-6 | TRBD1 | . | CASSPQTGRYSGNTIYF | TGTGCCAGCAGCCCCCAGACAGGGCGCTACTCTGGAAACACCATATATTTT
TRBJ1-6 | TRBV7-8 | . | . | CASSLQGRYNSPLHF | TGTGCCAGCAGCCTTCAGGGGCGCTATAATTCACCCCTCCACTTT
TRBJ1-5 | TRBV14 | . | . | CASSQSPRRGGGWQPQHF | TGTGCCAGCAGCCAAAGCCCCCGGAGAGGAGGTGGTTGGCAGCCCCAGCATTTT
TRBJ1-4 | TRBV7-2 | TRBD1 | . | CASSLTGFREKLFF | TGTGCCAGCAGCTTGACAGGGTTCAGAGAAAAACTGTTTTTT
TRBJ1-2 | TRBV5-1 | TRBD1 | . | CASSLSPGGGIGVYGYTF | TGCGCCAGCAGCTTGTCACCAGGAGGGGGCATCGGAGTCTATGGCTACACCTTC
TRBJ2-1 | TRBV5-4 | . | . | CASSPQPGHRYNEQFF | TGTGCCAGCAGCCCCCAGCCGGGACACCGATACAATGAGCAGTTCTTC
TRBJ2-3 | TRBV5-1 | TRBD2 | . | CASSLTAGARADTQYF | TGCGCCAGCAGCTTGACAGCGGGGGCCAGGGCGGATACGCAGTATTTT
TRBJ1-1 | TRBV9 | . | . | CASSVEAFGSAEAFF | TGTGCCAGCAGCGTAGAAGCCTTCGGGTCCGCTGAAGCTTTCTTT
TRBJ1-3 | TRBV7-9 | . | . | CASSPLAVGREEVGNTIYF | TGTGCCAGCAGCCCCCTCGCAGTGGGCAGGGAGGAAGTTGGAAACACCATATATTTT
TRBJ1-1 | TRBV19 | TRBD1 | . | CASTETGIGTYTEAFF | TGTGCCAGTACCGAGACAGGGATCGGGACCTACACTGAAGCTTTCTTT
TRBJ2-2 | TRBV7-9 | . | . | CASSLVRGAPPGGELFF | TGTGCCAGCAGCTTAGTTCGCGGGGCCCCACCGGGCGGGGAGCTGTTTTTT
TRBJ2-3 | TRBV5-6 | TRBD2 | . | CASSSGTSGATDTQYF | TGTGCCAGCAGCTCCGGGACTAGCGGGGCGACAGATACGCAGTATTTT
TRBJ1-3 | TRBV2 | TRBD1 | once | CASKVDRAGNTIYF | TGTGCCAGCAAGGTCGACAGGGCTGGAAACACCATATATTTT
TRBJ2-3 | TRBV18 | . | . | CASSPPRGGGYTDTQYF | TGTGCCAGCTCACCGCCGAGGGGGGGCGGTTACACAGATACGCAGTATTTT
TRBJ2-1 | TRBV11-2 | TRBD1 | few | CASTPTGYGEQFF | TGTGCCAGCACCCCGACAGGGTACGGTGAGCAGTTCTTC
TRBJ1-5 | TRBV19 | . | . | CASSNLAGNQPQHF | TGTGCCAGTAGTAATTTGGCAGGGAATCAGCCCCAGCATTTT
TRBJ2-1 | TRBV2 | TRBD2 | . | CASRAGTSRYEQFF | TGTGCCAGCAGAGCCGGGACTAGCAGGTATGAGCAGTTCTTC
TRBJ2-5 | TRBV2 | TRBD1 | . | CASSRDSQETQYF | TGTGCCAGCAGCCGGGACAGTCAAGAGACCCAGTACTTC
TRBJ2-3 | TRBV9 | . | . | CASSVNPGSTDTQYF | TGTGCCAGCAGCGTAAATCCAGGGAGCACAGATACGCAGTATTTT
TRBJ1-5 | TRBV28 | TRBD1 | . | CASRQGARSNQPQHF | TGTGCCAGCAGACAGGGGGCTCGTAGCAATCAGCCCCAGCATTTT